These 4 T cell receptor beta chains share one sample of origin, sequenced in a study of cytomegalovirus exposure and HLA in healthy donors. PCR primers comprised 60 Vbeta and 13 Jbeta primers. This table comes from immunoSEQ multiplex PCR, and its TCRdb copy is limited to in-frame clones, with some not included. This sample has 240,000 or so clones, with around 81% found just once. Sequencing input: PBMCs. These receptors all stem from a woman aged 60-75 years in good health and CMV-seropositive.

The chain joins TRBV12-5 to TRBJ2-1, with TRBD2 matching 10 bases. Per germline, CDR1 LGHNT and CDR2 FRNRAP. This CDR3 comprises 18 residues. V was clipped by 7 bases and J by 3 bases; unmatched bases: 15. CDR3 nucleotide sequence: TGTGCTAGTGCGTTCCTGACTAGCGGGTGGAGAGGCTACAATGAGCAGTTCTTC. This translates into CASAFLTSGWRGYNEQFF.

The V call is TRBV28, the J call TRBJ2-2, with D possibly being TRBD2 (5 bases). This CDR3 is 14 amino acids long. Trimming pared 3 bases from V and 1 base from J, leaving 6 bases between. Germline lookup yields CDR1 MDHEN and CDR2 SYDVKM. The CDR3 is CASSFGGNTGELFF. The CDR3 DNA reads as TGTGCCAGCAGTTTCGGAGGGAACACCGGGGAGCTGTTTTTT.

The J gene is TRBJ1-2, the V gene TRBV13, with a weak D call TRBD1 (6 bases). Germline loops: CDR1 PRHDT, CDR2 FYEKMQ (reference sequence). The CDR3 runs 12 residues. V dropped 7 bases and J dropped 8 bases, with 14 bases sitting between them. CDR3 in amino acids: CASTSTGIGYTF. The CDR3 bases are TGTGCCAGCACCTCTACAGGGATCGGCTACACCTTC.

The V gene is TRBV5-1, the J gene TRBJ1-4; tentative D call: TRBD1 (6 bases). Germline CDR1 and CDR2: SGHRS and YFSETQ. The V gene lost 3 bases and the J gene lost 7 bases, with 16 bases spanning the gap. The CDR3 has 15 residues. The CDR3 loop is CASSSTGHSFEKLFF. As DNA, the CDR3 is TGCGCCAGCAGCTCCACGGGACACTCCTTTGAAAAACTGTTTTTT.